Here is one T cell receptor beta chain with its context. V dropped 1 base and J dropped 2; count of bases not matched to a gene: 5. The germline gives CDR1 SGHVS, CDR2 FNYEAQ. The CDR3 has 17 residues. The data were obtained in a study of cytomegalovirus exposure and HLA in healthy donors. The primer mix had 60 Vbeta and 13 Jbeta primers. The repertoire was sequenced with immunoSEQ multiplex PCR; TCRdb's copy has only in-frame clones and lacks some. The sample includes more than 150,000 clones, about 90% seen only once; the top ten take around 0.21%. The TCR comes from a girl younger than two in good health and CMV-seronegative. Sequenced sample: PBMCs. The V and J genes are TRBV7-6 and TRBJ2-1, with 10 bases fitting TRBD2. The CDR3 sequence is CASSLEPSGRAYNEQFF. The CDR3 DNA reads TGTGCCAGCAGCTTAGAACCGAGCGGGAGGGCCTACAATGAGCAGTTCTTC.